These 4 T cell receptor beta chains originate from one sample sequenced in a study of a mutant IDH1 vaccine in newly diagnosed glioma. Their antigen targets remain unknown. Clones were sequenced by immunoSEQ multiplex PCR, and TCRdb holds only the in-frame ones, with some missing. The sample yields tens of thousands of clones, about 81% seen once. Time point specified: week 47, end of study. Every vaccine dose comprised 300 ug of mutant IDH1 20-mer peptide plus topical imiquimod. Source: PBMCs, taken from a glioma patient whose treatment included an IDH1 peptide vaccine. The receptor set was obtained from a man in his forties with glioma.

This chain uses TRBV19 with TRBJ2-7; 7 bases agree with TRBD1. The germline V gene has CDR1 LNHDA and CDR2 SQIVND (reference sequence). With 6 bases clipped from V and 0 bases from J, the junction kept 8 bases outside the gene matches. This CDR3 has 15 residues. CDR3 residues: CASRGTAFDSYEQYF. In nucleotides, the CDR3 is TGTGCCAGTAGGGGGACAGCTTTCGACTCCTACGAGCAGTACTTC.

This clone showed up just a few times. The J gene is TRBJ2-1, the V gene TRBV6-1; D is perhaps TRBD1 or TRBD2 (5 bases each). CDR1 and CDR2 (germline): MNHNS, SASEGT. Deletions cut 7 bases from V and 9 bases from J, with 13 bases between. CDR3 length: 12 residues. The CDR3, as DNA: TGTGCCAGCACACTCGAGGGGAGTGAGCAGTTCTTC. Translating gives CASTLEGSEQFF.

The chain links TRBV6-1 to TRBJ1-2; D is perhaps TRBD1 (5 bases). From germline, CDR1 is MNHNS and CDR2 SASEGT. The V gene lost 6 bases and the J gene lost 13 bases, with 18 bases spanning the gap. This CDR3 contains 12 residues. The CDR3 region has the DNA TGTGCCAGCAGCGGGACTCCGGAGGGGTGCACCTTC. Translation: CASSGTPEGCTF.

This clone was observed a handful of times. The chain has TRBV5-1 and TRBJ2-5; 7 bases map to TRBD2. The CDR3 consists of 13 residues. Trimming cost V 5 bases and J 3 bases; bases outside gene matches: 4. Germline loops: CDR1 SGHRS, CDR2 YFSETQ. The CDR3 reads CASSSRGEETQYF. The CDR3 coding sequence is TGCGCCAGCAGTTCCCGGGGGGAAGAGACCCAGTACTTC.